These 29 T cell receptor beta chains were all obtained from the same sample, sequenced in a study of untreated major depressive disorder. Data came from immunoSEQ multiplex PCR; TCRdb stores just in-frame clones and leaves some out. The table records approximately 25,000 clones, roughly nine tenths of them present only once. Overall study results and limits: Depressed patients' CD4+ T cells carried increased TRBV05-01 (Vbeta 5.1) usage versus control CD4+ T cells.

These receptors' antigens are unknown. The sample was CD4+ T cells from PBMCs. These receptors were obtained from a young woman with major depressive disorder.

The chain couples TRBV2 to TRBJ2-5; D gene ambiguous. With 1 base removed from V and 6 bases from J, the gap between germline ends came to 12 bases. CDR1 and CDR2 from the germline V gene are SNHLY and FYNNEI. This CDR3 is built from 14 residues. CDR3 coding DNA: TGTGCCAGCAGTGAAGAAAGAATCATTAAGACCCAGTACTTC. It translates to CASSEERIIKTQYF. Full variable domain (missing parts from reference TRBV2 and TRBJ2-5): EPEVTQTPSHQVTQMGQEVILRCVPISNHLYFYWYRQILGQKVEFLVSFYNNEISEKSEIFDDQFSVERPDGSNFTLKIRSTKLEDSAMYFCASSEERIIKTQYFGPGTRLLVL.

The CDR3 protein is CASSYSSGSPLHF. CDR3 sequence (DNA): TGTGCCAGCAGTTACTCGAGTGGTTCACCCCTCCACTTT. The J gene is TRBJ1-6, the V gene TRBV6-5; D is undetermined. The CDR3 totals 13 residues. CDR1 and CDR2 from the germline V gene are MNHEY and SVGAGI. Trimming removed 0 bases at V and 9 bases at J, with 6 bases between.

This clone has only one observation. The rearrangement joins TRBV11-3 to TRBJ2-7; a possible D gene is TRBD1 (5 bases). The CDR3 consists of 13 residues. V lost 1 base and J lost 3, with 7 bases in between. Germline V gives CDR1 SGHNT, CDR2 YENEEA. CDR3 sequence: CASSLAQVYEQYF. The CDR3 DNA reads TGTGCCAGCAGCTTAGCACAGGTCTACGAGCAGTACTTC.

The rearrangement links TRBV11-3 to TRBJ2-2; D is perhaps TRBD1 (5 bases). CDR3 size: 16 residues. From germline, CDR1 is SGHNT and CDR2 YENEEA. V gave up 6 bases and J gave up 2 bases, with 16 bases separating them. The CDR3 coding sequence is TGTGCCAGCAGGAATTTTGGACACCCTAACACCGGGGAGCTGTTTTTT. Its protein product is CASRNFGHPNTGELFF. Full variable domain (remainder filled in from reference TRBV11-3 and TRBJ2-2): EAGVVQSPRYKIIEKKQPVAFWCNPISGHNTLYWYLQNLGQGPELLIRYENEEAVDDSQLPKDRFSAERLKGVDSTLKIQPAELGDSAVYLCASRNFGHPNTGELFFGEGSRLTVL.

The chain recombines TRBV4-1 with TRBJ2-2; a possible D gene is TRBD2 (6 bases). This CDR3 has 15 amino acids. Germline V gives CDR1 MGHRA, CDR2 YSYEKL. V was pared by 4 bases and J by 3 bases, with 12 bases between. The CDR3 reads CASSRDTSYTGELFF. The DNA for the CDR3 is TGCGCCAGCAGCCGTGATACTAGCTACACCGGGGAGCTGTTTTTT.

This rearrangement joins TRBV7-9 to TRBJ2-5; 8 bases fit TRBD2. The V gene end was trimmed by 4 bases and the J gene end by 1 base; junction bases not matched to a gene: 8. The CDR3 spans 16 residues. Germline assignment: CDR1 SEHNR and CDR2 FQNEAQ (reference sequence). The CDR3 nucleotides are TGTGCCAGCAGCTCCGGGACTAGGGCGGGCCAAGAGACCCAGTACTTC. Amino acid sequence: CASSSGTRAGQETQYF.

The chain couples TRBV7-6 to TRBJ2-5; D ambiguous. Between the trimmed V and J ends, which lost 5 bases and 2 bases, there was a span of 6 bases. CDR1 is SGHVS and CDR2 is FNYEAQ in the germline V gene. This CDR3 is built from 12 residues. The CDR3 DNA follows: TGTGCCAGCAGCCCGGCACAAGAGACCCAGTACTTC. It encodes CASSPAQETQYF.

The genes are TRBV28 and TRBJ2-1, with unresolved D. With 1 base removed from V and 4 bases from J, the gap between germline ends came to 8 bases. The CDR3 contains 14 residues. The germline V gene encodes CDR1 MDHEN and CDR2 SYDVKM. The DNA for the CDR3 is TGTGCCAGCAGTTTATCATGGCAGTACAATGAGCAGTTCTTC. Protein product: CASSLSWQYNEQFF. Together with reference TRBV28 and TRBJ2-1, the CDR3 gives the full variable domain: DVKVTQSSRYLVKRTGEKVFLECVQDMDHENMFWYRQDPGLGLRLIYFSYDVKMKEKGDIPEGYSVSREKKERFSLILESASTNQTSMYLCASSLSWQYNEQFFGPGTRLTVL.

V gene TRBV25-1 combines with J gene TRBJ2-7; weak D call: TRBD1 (5 bases). Per germline, CDR1 MGHDK and CDR2 SYGVNS. V lost 1 base, J lost 3 bases, and 7 bases lay in between. This CDR3 region has 13 residues. The CDR3 coding sequence is TGTGCCAGCAGTGAATCAGGGATCTACGAGCAGTACTTC. Protein sequence: CASSESGIYEQYF.

The rearrangement links TRBV27 to TRBJ2-7; TRBD1 aligns across 7 bases. The CDR3 is made up of 14 amino acids. The V segment lost 2 bases and the J segment 2 bases; nucleotides outside the gene matches: 3. CDR1 and CDR2 (germline): MNHEY, SMNVEV (reference sequence). The CDR3 DNA follows: TGTGCCAGCAGTTTAGTGGGGACAGCCTACGAGCAGTACTTC. Protein sequence: CASSLVGTAYEQYF.

This clone has just a few counts. CDR3: CASNPPRLGTYEQYF. CDR3 sequence (DNA): TGTGCCAGCAATCCCCCCCGGTTAGGGACCTACGAGCAGTACTTC. This chain connects TRBV28 to TRBJ2-7; D is undetermined. This CDR3 has 15 residues. The germline V gene has CDR1 MDHEN and CDR2 SYDVKM. The V end lost 7 bases, the J end lost 2 bases, and 18 bases lay between the germline ends.

The chain carries TRBV27 and TRBJ2-7; D remains unclear. The V end was cut by 0 bases, the J end by 2 bases, with 14 bases between. The CDR3 length is 16 residues. Germline V lookup: CDR1 MNHEY, CDR2 SMNVEV (reference sequence). For the CDR3, the DNA is TGTGCCAGCAGTTTATCCCGACGCCCCGTAGCCTACGAGCAGTACTTC. This translates into CASSLSRRPVAYEQYF.

This chain links TRBV29-1 with TRBJ1-3; D may be TRBD1 (6 bases). The germline V gene encodes CDR1 SQVTM and CDR2 ANQGSEA. V dropped 7 bases and J dropped 1 base, with 17 bases sitting between them. The CDR3 is made up of 15 amino acids. In nucleotides, the CDR3 is TGCAGCGGCTCCGGAGGGGGAAGGTCTGGAAACACCATATATTTT. This encodes CSGSGGGRSGNTIYF.

This clone was found a few times. The chain recombines TRBV9 with TRBJ1-2; D call uncertain. V was pared by 0 bases and J by 0 bases, with 6 bases between. Germline lookup yields CDR1 SGDLS and CDR2 YYNGEE. The CDR3 spans 14 residues. Here the CDR3 DNA reads TGTGCCAGCAGCGTAGATACGGCTAACTATGGCTACACCTTC. Translation gives CASSVDTANYGYTF.

The count of this clone is one. The genes are TRBV27 and TRBJ2-7, with 7 bases that match TRBD2. The CDR3 totals 15 residues. With 6 bases clipped from V and 2 bases from J, the junction kept 10 bases outside the gene matches. Germline V CDR1 and CDR2: MNHEY, SMNVEV (reference sequence). DNA of the CDR3: TGTGCCAGCAGAGACCTTAGCGGGCTACCCTACGAGCAGTACTTC. It codes for CASRDLSGLPYEQYF.

This clone was observed a handful of times. This chain connects TRBV6-5 to TRBJ1-2; 7 bases map to TRBD1. Germline V gives CDR1 MNHEY, CDR2 SVGAGI. The CDR3 loop spans 14 amino acids. The V and J ends lost 4 bases and 8 bases, in that order; junction bases with no gene match: 10. The CDR3 nucleotides are TGTGCCAGCAGTTCGCCGGGACAGAATCTGGGCTACACCTTC. Protein: CASSSPGQNLGYTF.

The chain combines TRBV28 with TRBJ2-7, with TRBD1 matching over 8 bases. V shed 6 bases, J shed 1 base, and the junction held 5 bases outside the gene matches. Germline CDR1 MDHEN, CDR2 SYDVKM. The CDR3 sequence is 14 residues long. In DNA form, the CDR3 reads TGTGCCAGCAGGGGGACAGGCGAATCCTACGAGCAGTACTTC. It encodes CASRGTGESYEQYF.

V gene TRBV11-3 combines with J gene TRBJ2-7; 10 bases align to TRBD2. The V gene's germline CDR1 is SGHNT and CDR2 YENEEA. Trimming cost V 5 bases and J 5 bases; bases outside gene matches: 12. This CDR3 is built from 16 residues. CDR3 in amino acids: CASSNQARLAGDEQYF. In nucleotides, the CDR3 is TGTGCCAGCAGCAATCAGGCGCGGCTAGCGGGAGACGAGCAGTACTTC.

This clone was counted a few times. The rearrangement links TRBV14 to TRBJ1-2; D may be TRBD1 (6 bases). This CDR3 region has 15 residues. The germline gives CDR1 SGHDN, CDR2 FVKESK. Trimming pared 4 bases from V and 8 bases from J, leaving 20 bases between. The CDR3 sequence: CASSRTYRESGGYTF. As DNA, the CDR3 is TGTGCCAGCAGCCGAACCTACAGGGAATCGGGCGGCTACACCTTC.

This chain links TRBV5-1 with TRBJ1-1; the D gene is possibly TRBD1 (5 bases). Germline values: CDR1 SGHRS, CDR2 YFSETQ. V was pared by 0 bases and J by 6 bases, with 9 bases between. This CDR3 spans 13 amino acids. In DNA, the CDR3 is TGCGCCAGCAGCTTGGGCGGGGCCCCTGAAGCTTTCTTT. Its protein is CASSLGGAPEAFF.

The chain recombines TRBV29-1 with TRBJ1-2; D gene unclear. Trimming removed 5 bases from V and 8 bases from J, with 12 bases in between. This CDR3 comprises 11 residues. Looked up from germline, CDR1 is SQVTM and CDR2 is ANQGSEA. Here the CDR3 reads CSVLVDRGYTF. The CDR3 coding sequence is TGCAGCGTTCTGGTGGATCGGGGCTACACCTTC. Based on the CDR3 plus reference TRBV29-1 and TRBJ1-2, the full variable domain is SAVISQKPSRDICQRGTSLTIQCQVDSQVTMMFWYRQQPGQSLTLIATANQGSEATYESGFVIDKFPISRPNLTFSTLTVSNMSPEDSSIYLCSVLVDRGYTFGSGTRLTVV.

The chain recombines TRBV11-2 with TRBJ2-1; 8 bases map to TRBD2. Germline V gene lookup returns CDR1 SGHAT and CDR2 FQNNGV. V trimming: 7 bases; J trimming: 6 bases; junction bases outside the gene matches: 8. CDR3 length: 14 residues. This CDR3 reads CASTNREGGNEQFF. The CDR3 nucleotides are TGTGCCAGCACCAACCGGGAGGGGGGCAATGAGCAGTTCTTC.

This rearrangement joins TRBV9 to TRBJ1-2; D is undetermined. CDR3 length equals 15 residues. CDR1 is SGDLS, CDR2 YYNGEE, per germline. The V gene lost 0 bases and the J gene lost 4 bases, with 13 bases spanning the gap. This CDR3 reads CASSVGGLAGYGYTF. CDR3 DNA sequence: TGTGCCAGCAGCGTAGGAGGACTGGCGGGCTATGGCTACACCTTC. Complete variable domain (other parts from reference TRBV9 and TRBJ1-2): DSGVTQTPKHLITATGQRVTLRCSPRSGDLSVYWYQQSLDQGLQFLIQYYNGEERAKGNILERFSAQQFPDLHSELNLSSLELGDSALYFCASSVGGLAGYGYTFGSGTRLTVV.

The J gene is TRBJ1-3, the V gene TRBV6-5; 8 nucleotides agree with TRBD1. The junction had 3 bases not matched to a gene; V was cut back by 2 bases and J by 0 bases. The CDR3 covers 16 residues. The germline CDR1 and CDR2 sequences are MNHEY and SVGAGI. The CDR3 nucleotides read TGTGCCAGCAGTTACGGACAGGGCCACTCTGGAAACACCATATATTTT. Protein sequence: CASSYGQGHSGNTIYF.

This sequence joins TRBV9 and TRBJ2-5; TRBD2 matches at 13 bases. Trimming took 4 bases from V and 2 from J; bases not matched to a gene: 5. CDR1 is SGDLS, CDR2 YYNGEE, per germline. The CDR3 spans 16 residues. CDR3 DNA: TGTGCCAGCAGCCCCTCGGGACTAGCGGGACAAGAGACCCAGTACTTC. It codes for CASSPSGLAGQETQYF.

Remarks on this clone: The junction shows a germline mismatch at one end, possibly a read error. The chain has TRBV7-2 and TRBJ2-5; D possibly corresponds to TRBD1 (6 bases). The CDR3 consists of 11 residues. The germline V gene has CDR1 SGHTA and CDR2 FQGNSA. CDR3 DNA sequence: TGTGCCAGCAGCTTAAGAAGGGGGATTAACTTC. Translated, it gives CASSLRRGINF.

This clone came up once. This chain joins TRBV5-1 and TRBJ2-1; the D is unclear. Germline loops: CDR1 SGHRS, CDR2 YFSETQ. Trimming cost V 0 bases and J 0 bases, with 13 bases left between them. The CDR3 length is 17 residues. For the CDR3, the DNA is TGCGCCAGCAGCTTGGTGCCAGCACAGAGCTCCTACAATGAGCAGTTCTTC. It codes for CASSLVPAQSSYNEQFF.

The CDR3 spells CASLRETGNTIYF. CDR3 coding DNA: TGTGCCAGCCTCCGTGAAACTGGAAACACCATATATTTT. The chain is built from TRBV2 and TRBJ1-3; D is ambiguous. CDR3 length: 13 amino acids. Per germline, CDR1 SNHLY and CDR2 FYNNEI. V lost 8 bases, J lost 2 bases, and 10 bases lay in between.

V and J are TRBV7-2 and TRBJ2-3, with 11 bases aligning to TRBD2. Germline values: CDR1 SGHTA, CDR2 FQGNSA. This CDR3 region has 16 residues. V shed 1 base and J 3 bases; nucleotides not matched to a gene: 3. The CDR3: CASSLVSGGGTDTQYF. In nucleotides, the CDR3 is TGTGCCAGCAGCTTAGTTAGCGGGGGGGGGACAGATACGCAGTATTTT.